The clone carrying this T cell receptor (beta chain) showed up just once. The sample originates from a study of T cell responses to AZD1222 COVID-19 vaccine. Assay: immunoSEQ multiplex PCR; the TCRdb copy retains only in-frame clones and omits some. This table has around 50,000 clones, 75% to 90% appearing once. The germline CDR1 and CDR2 sequences are MNHEY and SMNVEV (reference sequence). The trim removed 3 bases at V and 8 bases at J, leaving 9 bases unmatched. This CDR3 spans 15 amino acids. V gene TRBV27 combines with J gene TRBJ1-4; 7 bases are shared with TRBD1. The clonotype originates from an adult in good health. The specimen was peripheral blood, collected on day 0 of AZD1222 vaccination. CDR3: CASSFSRQGGEKLFF. CDR3 DNA: TGTGCCAGCAGTTTTTCTCGACAGGGAGGCGAAAAACTGTTTTTT. The full variable domain, rest sourced from reference TRBV27 and TRBJ1-4, is EAQVTQNPRYLITVTGKKLTVTCSQNMNHEYMSWYRQDPGLGLRQIYYSMNVEVTDKGDVPEGYKVSRKEKRNFPLILESPSPNQTSLYFCASSFSRQGGEKLFFGSGTQLSVL.